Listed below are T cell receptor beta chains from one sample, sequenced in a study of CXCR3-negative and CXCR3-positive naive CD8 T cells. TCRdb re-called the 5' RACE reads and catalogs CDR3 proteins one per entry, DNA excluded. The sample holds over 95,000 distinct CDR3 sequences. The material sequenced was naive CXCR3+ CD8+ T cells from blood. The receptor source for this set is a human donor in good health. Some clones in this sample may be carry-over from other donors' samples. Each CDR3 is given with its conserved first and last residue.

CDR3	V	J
CATTPGASNEQFF	TRBV19	TRBJ2-1
CASSVDGGYTEAFF	TRBV9	TRBJ1-1
CASSSREDSYEQYF	TRBV7-9	TRBJ2-7
CSVEGGSNEQFF	TRBV29-1	TRBJ2-1
CASSQERVQGRYGYTF	TRBV4-3	TRBJ1-2
CATSRGKGVYEQYF	TRBV15	TRBJ2-7
CASRSTGNTEAFF	TRBV28	TRBJ1-1
CASSPPTGVEETQYF	TRBV7-9	TRBJ2-5
CASSLISAVPNSYEQYF	TRBV28	TRBJ2-7
CASSNRDIEYF	TRBV28	TRBJ2-5
CASSPLGLAGVWVQETQYF	TRBV7-9	TRBJ2-5
CASSLTGLNEKLFF	TRBV4-1	TRBJ1-4